This T cell receptor (beta chain) was captured in a study of control samples from healthy donors and cancer patients. TCRdb keeps only in-frame clones here, not all; method: immunoSEQ multiplex PCR. The data show roughly 200,000 clones, about 89% seen once. Germline V lookup: CDR1 SEHNR, CDR2 FQNEAQ (reference sequence). The V and J ends lost 5 bases and 7 bases, in that order; junction bases with no gene match: 13. The CDR3 contains 15 residues. The sequence was obtained from a man younger than 40 in good health. J is TRBJ1-2 and V is TRBV7-9; 7 positions match TRBD1. Sequenced sample: blood. The DNA of the CDR3 is TGTGCCAGCAGCCAAGGGGGCCCCGGAGTCAGTGGCTACACCTTC. It translates to CASSQGGPGVSGYTF.